A single TCR beta chain is shown here with its context. This clone's antigen is unknown. No base-level quality is on record; no much larger clone is a single base apart. The immunoSEQ Assay was the method used to sequence TCRbeta CDR3 regions. After extraction, genomic DNA underwent amplification by bias-controlled multiplex PCR, followed by high-throughput sequencing. From the authors' description of their analysis: To quantify the absolute abundance of every unique TCRbeta CDR3 region, sequences were collapsed and filtered. T cell fraction was estimated by normalizing TCRbeta template counts to usable DNA, with usable DNA measured through amplification of reference genes found in all nucleated cells. Repertoire TCRs were annotated as SARS-CoV-2-specific when V gene, CDR3 amino acid sequence and J gene were exactly matched to a known reactive TCR set. The reference SARS-CoV-2 TCR set came from MIRA and was filtered for enrichment in COVID-19-positive ImmuneCODE repertoires, removing public or cross-reactive TCRs. Drawing on the MIRA antigens, annotated TCRs were analysed further at the level of specific ORF or position within ORF. Breadth was defined as annotated unique rearrangements over total unique productive rearrangements; depth was the summed frequency of those rearrangements. TCR breadth was compared between groups using two-sided Wilcoxon rank-sum tests. In TCRdb, the immuneACCESS table is reduced to in-frame sequences with V and J assigned. These tables do not hold every clone; where another copy was compared, an unresolved V gene accounts for under half, and the others remain unexplained. That table supplies the V and J calls and clone size; D and trimming were determined from the DNA. Counted in this sample were about 440,000 clones; 90% of them appeared once. About 4.5% of the sample belongs to the ten largest clones.

The junction carries 18 bases between V and J, which are trimmed by 0 bases and 6 bases respectively. The CDR3 covers 16 residues, taking in both the cysteine and the phenylalanine. Only the CDR3 part of the read is kept: 48 bases, read in frame from the first base. The germline V gene encodes CDR1 MNHEY and CDR2 SVGEGT. Sample treatment or condition, as interpreted from the label and publication: roughly 19 received Ad26.COV2.S at low or high dose, single or two shots; 5 received placebo; per-sample allocation not given. Repertoires of vaccine and placebo recipients were sequenced from samples taken on day 63 after the first injection. In Cohort 1b, 25 or so adults aged 18-55 years were enrolled at a single site in Boston, USA, between 29 July and 7 August 2020. As a vaccine, Ad26.COV2.S was a replication-incompetent adenovirus type 26 vector that expressed a prefusion-stabilized SARS-CoV-2 spike protein derived from the original Wuhan strain.

The source of the sample is a study of Ad26.COV2.S vaccination and SARS-CoV-2 variants (dated by TCRdb to the early 2020s). With respect to the entire study: Vaccine-arm donors were drawn from COV1001, a multicentre, randomized, double-blind, placebo-controlled phase I-IIa trial of Ad26.COV2.S in healthy adults. Ad26.COV2.S was administered intramuscularly at 5 x 10^10 or 1 x 10^11 viral particles, either as a single shot or as two shots given 56 days apart. Sequencing of the TCRbeta repertoire served to evaluate the specificity and breadth of SARS-CoV-2-reactive T cell receptors following Ad26.COV2.S vaccination. A total of roughly 30 samples were included in the TCR-sequenced set, comprising about 20 Ad26.COV2.S vaccine recipients, 5 placebo recipients and 8 SARS-CoV-2 convalescent individuals. Trial participants were randomized into five groups of five: low-dose or high-dose Ad26.COV2.S given once or twice, or placebo on both occasions. Throughout the experiments and outcome assessment, investigators stayed blinded to trial group allocation. What the work shows at the level of the full study, not this receptor alone: Higher spike-specific TCR breadth was observed in Ad26.COV2.S recipients than in placebo recipients (P = 0.0014). Substantial breadth of spike-specific CD8+ and CD4+ T cell responses was reported after vaccination. The study was not powered for comparison of responses between vaccine doses or regimens. The authors noted that total T cell responses may have been underestimated by the TCR breadth and depth analyses. Vaccine and placebo recipients had comparable non-spike TCR breadth, which fits with the vaccine containing only spike.

The sequences come from peripheral blood, collected in a trial of Ad26.COV2.S vaccine versus placebo. This sequence originates from a person between 18 and 65 years old who received the Ad26.COV2.S COVID-19 vaccine or a placebo. The chain is assembled from TRBV6-2 or TRBV6-3 and TRBJ2-7, and the D gene may be TRBD1, 5 bases matching. DNA sequence: TGTGCCAGCAGTTACTCATATCCGGCAGGGTTCAGCGAGCAGTACTTC. Its protein product is CASSYSYPAGFSEQYF.